The clone carrying this T cell receptor beta chain was recorded a few times. Its specificity is not known. The source of the sample is a study of tumor and adjacent non-tumor tissue in lung cancer. General study results and limits: Significantly higher TCR diversity was found in tumor than normal lung.

Trimming stripped 4 bases from V and 2 bases from J, with 10 bases between. The CDR3 sequence is 15 residues long. CDR1 and CDR2 from the germline V gene are SGHDT and YYEEEE. The library came from three nested PCR rounds adapted from ARM-PCR protocols. TCRdb used MiXCR to reprocess the multiplex PCR reads, holding one entry per CDR3 protein. The table records over 100,000 distinct CDR3 sequences, about 64% of them present only once. This sample's RNA came from whole unsorted tissue. The normal lung tissue was taken more than 3 cm from the tumor edge. This receptor was taken from a man aged 55 to 69 with non-small cell lung cancer. The material sequenced was distant non-tumor lung tissue. The chain joins TRBV5-6 to TRBJ2-6, with D possibly being TRBD1 (5 bases). CDR3 DNA: TGTGCCAGCAGCATGACAGTAACTGGGGCCAACGTCCTGACTTTC. Protein sequence: CASSMTVTGANVLTF.